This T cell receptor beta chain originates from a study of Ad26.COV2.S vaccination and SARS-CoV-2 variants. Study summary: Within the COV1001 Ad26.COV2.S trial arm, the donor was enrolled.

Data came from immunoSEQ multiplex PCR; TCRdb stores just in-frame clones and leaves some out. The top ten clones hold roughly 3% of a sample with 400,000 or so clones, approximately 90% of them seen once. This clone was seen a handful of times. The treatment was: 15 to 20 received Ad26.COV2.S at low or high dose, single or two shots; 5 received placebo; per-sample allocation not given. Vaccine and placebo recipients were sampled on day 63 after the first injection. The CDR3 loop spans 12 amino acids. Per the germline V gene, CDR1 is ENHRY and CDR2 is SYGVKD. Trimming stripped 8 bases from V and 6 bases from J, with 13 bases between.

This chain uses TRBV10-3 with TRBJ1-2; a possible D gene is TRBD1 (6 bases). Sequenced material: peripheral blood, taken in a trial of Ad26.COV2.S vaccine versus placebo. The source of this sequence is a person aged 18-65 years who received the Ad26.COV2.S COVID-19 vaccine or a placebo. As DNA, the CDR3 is TGTGCCATCCCGGGCCCAGGGGATGGCTACACCTTC. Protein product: CAIPGPGDGYTF.